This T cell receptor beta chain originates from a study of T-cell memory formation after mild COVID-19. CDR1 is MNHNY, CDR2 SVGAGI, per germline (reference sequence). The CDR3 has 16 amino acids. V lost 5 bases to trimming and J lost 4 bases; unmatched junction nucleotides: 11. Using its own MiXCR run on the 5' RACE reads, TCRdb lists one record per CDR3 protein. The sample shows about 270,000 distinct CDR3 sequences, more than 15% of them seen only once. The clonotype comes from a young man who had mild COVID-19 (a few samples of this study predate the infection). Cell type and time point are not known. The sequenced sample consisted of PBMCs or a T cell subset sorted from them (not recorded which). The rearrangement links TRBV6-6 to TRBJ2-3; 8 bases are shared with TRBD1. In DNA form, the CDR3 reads TGTGCCAGCAGTGTTCAGGGGGCGAAGGTCCCAGATACGCAGTATTTT. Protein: CASSVQGAKVPDTQYF.